This T cell receptor beta chain appears in the sequencing data of a study of T cells in Graves' hyperthyroidism and ophthalmopathy. Amplified TCR beta CDR3 regions came from RNA transcripts. Initially, a first-round RT-PCR of the TCR CDR3 employed the HTBI primer set. Each CDR3 protein is one row after TCRdb ran MiXCR on the multiplex PCR reads. The sample has 550,000 to 800,000 distinct CDR3 sequences; around 17% are singletons. This clonotype was counted many times. Its antigen is currently unknown. This CDR3 spans 14 amino acids. The V gene's germline CDR1 is MNHNS and CDR2 SASEGT. V was trimmed by 4 bases and J by 4 bases, leaving 12 bases between them. Together with thyroid ultrasound, orbital computed tomography, serum thyroxine and TRAb, clinical symptoms were used for diagnoses. Notes on the study in general: In simple terms, a model built on 13 V-J features told ophthalmopathy apart from stable hyperthyroidism. Ophthalmopathy, as predicted by the model, came a median about six months after the prediction.

The TCR originated in a young man with Graves' hyperthyroidism. Specimen: blood. This rearrangement joins TRBV6-1 to TRBJ2-3; perhaps D is TRBD1 or TRBD2 (5 bases each). The CDR3, as DNA: TGTGCCAGCAGTGGAGGGGTTTCACCAGATACGCAGTATTTT. Translation: CASSGGVSPDTQYF.